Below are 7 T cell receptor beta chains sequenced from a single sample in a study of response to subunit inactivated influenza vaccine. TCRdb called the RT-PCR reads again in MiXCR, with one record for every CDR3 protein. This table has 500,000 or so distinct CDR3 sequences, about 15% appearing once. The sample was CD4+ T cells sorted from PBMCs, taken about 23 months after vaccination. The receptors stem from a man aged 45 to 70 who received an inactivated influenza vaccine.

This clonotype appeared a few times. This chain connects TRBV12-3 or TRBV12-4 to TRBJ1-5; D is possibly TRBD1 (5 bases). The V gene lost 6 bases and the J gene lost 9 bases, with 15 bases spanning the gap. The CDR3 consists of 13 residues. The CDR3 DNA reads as TGTGCCAGCAGCGACTATGGGGGATCGCCCCAGCATTTT. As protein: CASSDYGGSPQHF.

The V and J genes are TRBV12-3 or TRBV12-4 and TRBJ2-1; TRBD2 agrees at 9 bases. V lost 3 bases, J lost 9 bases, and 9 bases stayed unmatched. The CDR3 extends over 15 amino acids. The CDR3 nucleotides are TGTGCCAGCAGTTTTCTAGCGGGGAGCCCCCTTGAGCAGTTCTTC. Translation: CASSFLAGSPLEQFF.

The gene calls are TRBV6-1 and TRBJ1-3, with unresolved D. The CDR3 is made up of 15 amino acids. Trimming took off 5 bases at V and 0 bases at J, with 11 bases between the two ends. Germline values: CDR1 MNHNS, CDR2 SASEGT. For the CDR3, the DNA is TGTGCCAGCAGTCAGACTGCGAACTCTGGAAACACCATATATTTT. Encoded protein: CASSQTANSGNTIYF.

CDR3: CASSSGGFGGELFF. As DNA, the CDR3 is TGTGCCAGCTCCTCAGGAGGGTTCGGCGGGGAGCTGTTTTTT. J is TRBJ2-2 and V is TRBV6-4; D is perhaps TRBD2 (6 bases). Germline V gives CDR1 MRHNA, CDR2 SNTAGT. This CDR3 is built from 14 residues. The V and J ends lost 8 bases and 7 bases respectively, with 17 bases between them.

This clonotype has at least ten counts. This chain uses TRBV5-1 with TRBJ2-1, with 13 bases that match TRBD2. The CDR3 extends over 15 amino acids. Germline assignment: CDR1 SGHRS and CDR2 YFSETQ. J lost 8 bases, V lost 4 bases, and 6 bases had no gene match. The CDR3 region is CASSQTSGRFDEQFF. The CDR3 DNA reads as TGCGCCAGCAGCCAGACTAGCGGGAGGTTTGATGAGCAGTTCTTC.

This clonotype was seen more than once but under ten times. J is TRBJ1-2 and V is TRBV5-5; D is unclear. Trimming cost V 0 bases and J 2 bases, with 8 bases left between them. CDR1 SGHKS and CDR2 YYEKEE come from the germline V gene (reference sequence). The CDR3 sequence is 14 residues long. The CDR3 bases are TGTGCCAGCAGCTTGGTTCTGGAAAACTATGGCTACACCTTC. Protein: CASSLVLENYGYTF. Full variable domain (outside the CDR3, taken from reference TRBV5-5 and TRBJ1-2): DAGVTQSPTHLIKTRGQQVTLRCSPISGHKSVSWYQQVLGQGPQFIFQYYEKEERGRGNFPDRFSARQFPNYSSELNVNALLLGDSALYLCASSLVLENYGYTFGSGTRLTVV.

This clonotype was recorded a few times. The CDR3 is CASSIAPVNIQYF. CDR3 nucleotide sequence: TGCGCCAGCAGCATAGCGCCAGTAAACATTCAGTACTTC. The chain links TRBV5-1 to TRBJ2-4; a possible D gene is TRBD2 (5 bases). This CDR3 spans 13 amino acids. Trimming took 4 bases from V and 6 from J, leaving 11 bases between them. CDR1 is SGHRS and CDR2 is YFSETQ in the germline V gene.